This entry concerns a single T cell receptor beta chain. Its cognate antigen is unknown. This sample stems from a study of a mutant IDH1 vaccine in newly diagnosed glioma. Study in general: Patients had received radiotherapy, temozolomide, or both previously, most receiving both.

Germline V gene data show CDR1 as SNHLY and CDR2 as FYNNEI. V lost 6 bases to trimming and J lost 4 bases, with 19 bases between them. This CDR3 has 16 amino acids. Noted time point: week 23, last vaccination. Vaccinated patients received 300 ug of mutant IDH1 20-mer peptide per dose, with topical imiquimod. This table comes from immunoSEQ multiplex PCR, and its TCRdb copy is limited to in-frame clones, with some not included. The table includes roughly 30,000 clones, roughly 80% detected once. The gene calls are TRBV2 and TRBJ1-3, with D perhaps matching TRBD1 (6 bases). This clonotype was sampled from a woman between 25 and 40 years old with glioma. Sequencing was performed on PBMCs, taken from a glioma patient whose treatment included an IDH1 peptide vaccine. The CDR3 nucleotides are TGTGCCAGCAGCCAAAGGGGGGGGGCGAGAGGAAACACCATATATTTT. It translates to CASSQRGGARGNTIYF.